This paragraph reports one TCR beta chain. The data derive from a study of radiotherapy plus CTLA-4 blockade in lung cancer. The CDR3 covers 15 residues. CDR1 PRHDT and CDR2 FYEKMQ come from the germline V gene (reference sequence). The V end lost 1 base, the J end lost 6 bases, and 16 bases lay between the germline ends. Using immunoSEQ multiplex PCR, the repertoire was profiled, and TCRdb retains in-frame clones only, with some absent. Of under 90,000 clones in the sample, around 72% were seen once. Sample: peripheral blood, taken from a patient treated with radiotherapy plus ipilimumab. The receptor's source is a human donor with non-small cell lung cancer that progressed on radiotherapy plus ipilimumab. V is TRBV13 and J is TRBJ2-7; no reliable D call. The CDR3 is CASSLEASRRREQYF. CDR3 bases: TGTGCCAGCAGCTTAGAGGCCAGCCGAAGGCGCGAGCAGTACTTC.